These 27 T cell receptor beta chains came from one sample sequenced in a study of low-dose radiotherapy and immunotherapy resistance in tumors. Described time point: before trial treatment. Gene-specific TRAV and TRBV primers were used for first-strand cDNA, covering alpha and beta chains. Both a constant-region primer and a V-primer adapter served to amplify TCRs across roughly 22 PCR cycles. TCRdb ran MiXCR on the reads and lists one entry per CDR3 protein. The sample includes 60,000 or so distinct CDR3 sequences, around 27% seen only once; the top ten take 6.6%. This material consisted of PBMCs, taken before treatment. The origin of the receptors is a male donor with rectosigmoid adenocarcinoma.

Ten or more counts support this clonotype. V gene TRBV20-1 combines with J gene TRBJ1-2, with 9 nucleotides matching TRBD1. CDR1 is DFQATT, CDR2 SNEGSKA, per germline (reference sequence). This CDR3 has 13 amino acids. V lost 5 bases, J lost 5 bases, and 6 bases stayed unmatched. CDR3: CSAFRGQGYGYTF. CDR3 sequence (DNA): TGCAGTGCTTTCAGGGGACAGGGTTATGGCTACACCTTC.

This clonotype was seen a few times. The chain couples TRBV6-6 to TRBJ1-5; maybe TRBD1 (5 bases). Germline V lookup: CDR1 MNHNY, CDR2 SVGAGI (reference sequence). The CDR3 covers 15 residues. V lost 0 bases and J lost 5, with 11 bases in between. CDR3 nucleotide sequence: TGTGCCAGCAGTTACTCTCAGGGAGGCGATCAGCCCCAGCATTTT. It is translated as CASSYSQGGDQPQHF.

This clonotype has a single count. This may come from a read error, since a much larger clone is one base off. The rearrangement links TRBV5-1 to TRBJ2-1, with 7 bases aligning to TRBD2. V lost 4 bases and J lost 13; bases outside the gene matches: 17. Germline V gives CDR1 SGHRS, CDR2 YFSETQ. The CDR3 is made up of 15 amino acids. Here the CDR3 reads CASSLTLAGQETQFF. The CDR3 DNA reads TGCGCCAGCAGCCTGACCTTAGCGGGCCAAGAGACCCAGTTCTTC.

The chain uses TRBV19 and TRBJ1-1; D might be TRBD1 (5 bases). Germline V gene data show CDR1 as LNHDA and CDR2 as SQIVND (reference sequence). Trimming stripped 5 bases from V and 1 base from J, with 11 bases between. The CDR3 contains 14 residues. CDR3 nucleotides: TGTGCCAGTAGTTTCCCTGGACAGAACACTGAAGCTTTCTTT. It yields the protein CASSFPGQNTEAFF.

The genes are TRBV28 and TRBJ1-2; D might be TRBD1 (6 bases). Deletions cut 3 bases from V and 8 bases from J, with 16 bases between. CDR1 MDHEN and CDR2 SYDVKM come from the germline V gene. The CDR3 consists of 14 residues. CDR3 bases: TGTGCCAGCAGTTTTAATGGGGGCGGAGGCGGCTACACCTTC. Protein sequence: CASSFNGGGGGYTF.

The chain uses TRBV27 and TRBJ2-7; 11 bases agree with TRBD2. From germline, CDR1 is MNHEY and CDR2 SMNVEV (reference sequence). The V and J ends lost 8 bases and 4 bases, in that order; junction bases with no gene match: 7. This CDR3 contains 14 residues. The chain's CDR3 is CASGIAGGMYEQYF. CDR3 nucleotides: TGTGCCAGCGGTATAGCGGGAGGGATGTACGAGCAGTACTTC.

This clonotype was recorded many times. The rearrangement uses TRBV28 and TRBJ2-7; tentative D call: TRBD2 (5 bases). The CDR3 runs 14 residues. V was trimmed by 7 bases and J by 5 bases, leaving 18 bases between them. Germline V gene lookup returns CDR1 MDHEN and CDR2 SYDVKM. CDR3 coding DNA: TGTGCCAGCAAACTCGGGCCTGGAGGCCACGAGCAGTACTTC. The encoded protein is CASKLGPGGHEQYF.

This clonotype was detected a few times. The chain links TRBV5-1 to TRBJ1-2; 7 positions agree with TRBD1. The V segment lost 4 bases and the J segment 7 bases; nucleotides outside the gene matches: 7. This CDR3 contains 13 residues. Germline assignment: CDR1 SGHRS and CDR2 YFSETQ. In DNA, the CDR3 is TGCGCCAGCAGCGGACAGGTCCTCGGTGGCTACACCTTC. Translating gives CASSGQVLGGYTF.

Notes on this clonotype: A read error likely explains this, since a far larger clone differs by one base. The V gene is TRBV10-3, the J gene TRBJ2-1; D is tentatively TRBD1 or TRBD2 (5 bases each). Between the trimmed V and J ends, which lost 3 bases and 13 bases, there was a span of 13 bases. The CDR3 totals 12 residues. Germline CDR1 and CDR2: ENHRY and SYGVKD. The chain's CDR3 is CAISERGETQFF. Written as DNA, the CDR3 is TGTGCCATCAGTGAAAGAGGGGAGACCCAGTTCTTC.

As concerns this clonotype: A far larger clone is only one base removed, so a read error is likely. This chain links TRBV6-2 or TRBV6-3 with TRBJ2-5; 12 nucleotides match TRBD2. The CDR3 consists of 17 residues. The germline gives CDR1 MNHEY, CDR2 SVGEGT. After removal of 5 bases from V and 11 bases from J, the junction contained 18 bases not matched to a gene. The CDR3 region is CASSDFLASGRDNEQYF. In DNA, the CDR3 is TGTGCCAGCAGTGACTTCTTGGCTAGCGGGAGGGACAATGAGCAGTACTTC.

The sample holds many counts of this clonotype. The gene calls are TRBV7-9 and TRBJ2-7; 9 positions match TRBD1. CDR3 length: 13 residues. The V and J ends lost 6 bases and 6 bases, in that order; junction bases with no gene match: 6. Germline CDR1 SEHNR, CDR2 FQNEAQ (reference sequence). CDR3 protein: CASRPGQGGEQYF. CDR3 DNA: TGTGCCAGCAGGCCGGGACAGGGAGGCGAGCAGTACTTC.

The V gene is TRBV27, the J gene TRBJ2-2, with D possibly TRBD2 on 6 matching bases. This CDR3 is built from 15 residues. Germline V lookup: CDR1 MNHEY, CDR2 SMNVEV (reference sequence). V dropped 2 bases and J dropped 3 bases, with 10 bases sitting between them. CDR3 in amino acids: CASSLAERDTGELFF. DNA of the CDR3: TGTGCCAGCAGTTTAGCAGAGCGGGACACCGGGGAGCTGTTTTTT.

This clonotype showed up many times. V and J are TRBV9 and TRBJ2-1; perhaps TRBD2 as D (7 bases). The CDR3 extends over 14 amino acids. The V gene's germline CDR1 is SGDLS and CDR2 YYNGEE. V lost 1 base to trimming and J lost 8 bases, with 13 bases between them. CDR3 bases: TGTGCCAGCAGCGTATTGCAGGGGAGGGATGAGCAGTTCTTC. It specifies CASSVLQGRDEQFF.

This clonotype was counted many times. The chain is built from TRBV4-3 and TRBJ1-2; possible D gene TRBD1, 5 bases. The V gene lost 0 bases and the J gene lost 4 bases, with 12 bases spanning the gap. Per germline, CDR1 LGHNA and CDR2 YSLEER. The CDR3 consists of 15 residues. Written as DNA, the CDR3 is TGCGCCAGCAGCCAAGATTTTGGGGGGGGCTATGGCTACACCTTC. This sequence encodes CASSQDFGGGYGYTF.

This clonotype occurred many times. V and J are TRBV6-2 or TRBV6-3 and TRBJ2-7, with TRBD1 as a possible D gene (5 bases). The germline gives CDR1 MNHEY, CDR2 SVGEGT. The CDR3 consists of 14 residues. Between the trimmed V and J ends, which lost 6 bases and 3 bases, there was a span of 15 bases. The CDR3 DNA sequence: TGTGCCAGCAGCAGCCCAGGGCCCAGCTACGAGCAGTACTTC. Residues: CASSSPGPSYEQYF.

This clonotype has at least ten counts. V is TRBV2 and J is TRBJ2-1; TRBD2 matches 9 bases. The length of the CDR3 is 13 residues. Germline CDR1 and CDR2: SNHLY and FYNNEI. The junction had 1 base not matched to a gene; V was cut back by 7 bases and J by 3 bases. The CDR3 spells CASTAGGYNEQFF. As DNA, the CDR3 is TGTGCCAGCACAGCGGGGGGCTACAATGAGCAGTTCTTC.

This clonotype was counted many times. The chain recombines TRBV10-3 with TRBJ2-1; TRBD1 matches at 8 bases. The CDR3 totals 15 residues. The germline V gene encodes CDR1 ENHRY and CDR2 SYGVKD. The V gene end was trimmed by 5 bases and the J gene end by 5 bases; junction bases not matched to a gene: 8. The CDR3: CAISLAGGANNEQFF. The CDR3 DNA reads TGTGCCATCAGTTTAGCAGGGGGCGCCAACAATGAGCAGTTCTTC.

The chain carries TRBV30 and TRBJ1-2; the match to TRBD1 covers 7 bases. V was pared by 4 bases and J by 2 bases, with 13 bases of the junction left unmatched. The germline CDR1 and CDR2 sequences are GTSNPN and SVGIG (reference sequence). This CDR3 has 16 residues. The CDR3 protein is CAWKGLATGDNYGYTF. The CDR3, as DNA: TGTGCCTGGAAGGGTCTCGCAACAGGGGACAACTATGGCTACACCTTC.

This clonotype was observed a single time. A far larger clone is just one base off, so this is likely a read error. The chain couples TRBV11-1 to TRBJ2-4; 9 bases match TRBD1. This CDR3 has 12 residues. After removal of 6 bases from V and 13 bases from J, the junction contained 7 bases not matched to a gene. Germline V CDR1 and CDR2: SGHAT, FQDESV (reference sequence). CDR3 bases: TGTGCCAGCAGACAGGGGGCAGTTGGGCAGTACTTC. Protein sequence: CASRQGAVGQYF.

This clonotype appeared many times. V and J are TRBV14 and TRBJ2-3; 15 bases fit TRBD2. V shed 4 bases and J 8 bases; nucleotides not matched to a gene: 7. The CDR3 sequence is 16 residues long. Germline V CDR1 and CDR2: SGHDN, FVKESK. The CDR3 nucleotides read TGTGCCAGCAGCCGTGGACTAGCGGGGGGGCAAAGTACGCAGTATTTT. Protein product: CASSRGLAGGQSTQYF.

This clonotype was seen many times. The rearrangement joins TRBV6-4 to TRBJ2-1, with TRBD2 matching over 13 bases. J was trimmed by 8 bases and V by 5 bases; bases with no gene match: 9. The CDR3 is made up of 16 amino acids. Germline V gene sequence: CDR1 MRHNA, CDR2 SNTAGT. Here the CDR3 DNA reads TGTGCCAGCAGTAGGACAGGGACTAGCGGGGCGGATGAGCAGTTCTTC. Protein product: CASSRTGTSGADEQFF.

This clonotype was seen many times. The V call is TRBV6-2 or TRBV6-3, the J call TRBJ1-1, with 7 positions matching TRBD1. This CDR3 is built from 14 residues. The germline CDR1 and CDR2 sequences are MNHEY and SVGEGT. V gave up 5 bases and J gave up 7 bases; unmatched junction bases: 10. The CDR3: CASSRSTGQGEAFF. The CDR3 DNA is TGTGCCAGCAGTCGTTCGACAGGGCAGGGTGAAGCTTTCTTT.

The chain uses TRBV6-1 and TRBJ2-1, with D perhaps matching TRBD2 (7 bases). This CDR3 region has 17 residues. Trimming pared 2 bases from V and 1 base from J, leaving 15 bases between. Germline-derived CDR1 and CDR2 are MNHNS and SASEGT. CDR3 sequence reads: CASSELAGAGSYNEQFF. DNA for the CDR3: TGTGCCAGCAGTGAACTGGCGGGGGCCGGGTCCTACAATGAGCAGTTCTTC.

The V call is TRBV12-3 or TRBV12-4, the J call TRBJ2-4, with 10 nucleotides matching TRBD2. V lost 5 bases, J lost 4 bases, and 5 bases stayed unmatched. The CDR3 is 15 residues long. The DNA of the CDR3 is TGTGCCAGCAGTCCCAGGACTAGCGGAAAAAACATTCAGTACTTC. As protein: CASSPRTSGKNIQYF.

The DNA of the CDR3 is TGTGCCAGCAGCAAGCGGACCGATGCGAACACCGGGGAGCTGTTTTTT. It translates to CASSKRTDANTGELFF. The chain carries TRBV7-9 and TRBJ2-2; D is perhaps TRBD2 (5 bases). This CDR3 spans 16 amino acids. The germline V and J ends were trimmed by 5 bases and 0 bases, with 13 bases remaining between them. Germline V gene data show CDR1 as SEHNR and CDR2 as FQNEAQ (reference sequence).

In this sample, this clonotype turned up many times. This chain connects TRBV6-5 to TRBJ2-7; weak D call: TRBD2 (5 bases). CDR3 length equals 17 residues. V lost 2 bases and J 0 bases, leaving 17 bases between the germline ends. Germline V gene data show CDR1 as MNHEY and CDR2 as SVGAGI. CDR3 DNA: TGTGCCAGCAGTTACCGAAAGGCCCCGGGGAGCTCCTACGAGCAGTACTTC. It encodes CASSYRKAPGSSYEQYF.

J is TRBJ2-1 and V is TRBV15; D is unclear. The CDR3 is 13 residues long. Germline CDR1 is LNHNV and CDR2 is YYDKDF (reference sequence). The V end was cut by 4 bases, the J end by 8 bases, with 12 bases between. The chain's CDR3 is CATSTSMSDEQFF. For the CDR3, the DNA is TGTGCCACCAGCACCAGCATGAGTGATGAGCAGTTCTTC.